This is a list of T cell receptor beta chains from one sample in a study of vaccination effects on CD4 cells after COVID-19. This table comes from immunoSEQ multiplex PCR, and its TCRdb copy is limited to in-frame clones, with some not included. Here the sample spans approximately 23,000 clones, 65% to 80% being singletons. Antigens of these TCRs are unknown. The sample here was CD4+ T cells from PBMCs cultured with HCoV-NL63 spike peptides, taken before COVID-19 vaccination. Every receptor here comes from a human donor who received a COVID-19 vaccine. Both conserved end residues are part of each CDR3. Each record gives: clone size, J gene, D gene, V gene, CDR3 protein, CDR3 DNA. The D gene is left open where the match is weak. Clone size is stated in some rows and not others, as once, few, many or a class when expanded.

size: few; J: TRBJ1-6; D: TRBD1; V: TRBV11-2; CDR3: CASSLEGGGRASPLHF; DNA: TGTGCCAGCAGCTTAGAGGGAGGGGGCCGAGCTTCACCCCTCCACTTT
size: NA; J: TRBJ2-3; D: TRBD2; V: TRBV14; CDR3: CASSHGRVRTDTQYF; DNA: TGTGCCAGCAGCCATGGGAGGGTGAGGACAGATACGCAGTATTTT
size: NA; J: TRBJ2-7; D: TRBD2; V: TRBV6-5; CDR3: CASSLGLAGTYEQYF; DNA: TGTGCCAGCAGTTTAGGGCTAGCGGGAACCTACGAGCAGTACTTC
size: once; J: TRBJ2-2; D: NA; V: TRBV28; CDR3: CAIPQGGGRSGELFF; DNA: TGTGCCATTCCCCAGGGTGGGGGGCGATCCGGGGAGCTGTTTTTT
size: once; J: TRBJ2-3; D: NA; V: TRBV6-5; CDR3: CASSYGGISRQYF; DNA: TGTGCCAGCAGTTACGGGGGCATTAGTAGGCAGTATTTT
size: once; J: TRBJ2-2; D: NA; V: TRBV19; CDR3: CASQWTGNTGELFF; DNA: TGTGCCTCCCAGTGGACTGGGAACACCGGGGAGCTGTTTTTT
size: NA; J: TRBJ1-2; D: NA; V: TRBV30; CDR3: CAWTPTGEVGYTF; DNA: TGTGCCTGGACCCCCACCGGGGAGGTCGGCTACACCTTC
size: NA; J: TRBJ1-2; D: NA; V: TRBV15; CDR3: CATSRENLDRSRGYTF; DNA: TGTGCCACCAGCAGGGAAAATTTGGACAGATCGCGAGGCTACACCTTC
size: NA; J: TRBJ2-7; D: NA; V: TRBV6-5; CDR3: CASSRDIYYEQYF; DNA: TGTGCCAGCAGTCGGGACATATACTACGAGCAGTACTTC
size: NA; J: TRBJ2-1; D: TRBD1; V: TRBV5-6; CDR3: CASSLRDRGLSFF; DNA: TGTGCCAGCAGCTTGCGGGACAGGGGTCTTTCATTCTTC
size: few; J: TRBJ1-3; D: NA; V: TRBV18; CDR3: CASPTRGSSGNTIYF; DNA: TGTGCCAGCCCCACCCGGGGGAGCTCTGGAAACACCATATATTTT
size: NA; J: TRBJ1-3; D: NA; V: TRBV5-4; CDR3: CASSLNGPSGNTIYF; DNA: TGTGCCAGCAGCTTGAATGGCCCCTCTGGAAACACCATATATTTT
size: NA; J: TRBJ2-3; D: TRBD2; V: TRBV5-4; CDR3: CASSLVIAGPTDTQYF; DNA: TGTGCCAGCAGCTTGGTAATAGCGGGACCCACAGATACGCAGTATTTT
size: NA; J: TRBJ1-4; D: TRBD1; V: TRBV6-5; CDR3: CASSYRDSRNEKLFF; DNA: TGTGCCAGCAGTTACCGGGACAGCAGGAATGAAAAACTGTTTTTT
size: NA; J: TRBJ2-7; D: NA; V: TRBV11-2; CDR3: CASSLAMEGEQYF; DNA: TGTGCCAGCAGCTTAGCTATGGAAGGCGAGCAGTACTTC
size: NA; J: TRBJ1-1; D: NA; V: TRBV5-6; CDR3: CASSLSQGWNTEAFF; DNA: TGTGCCAGCAGCTTGAGCCAGGGGTGGAACACTGAAGCTTTCTTT
size: NA; J: TRBJ2-6; D: NA; V: TRBV24-1; CDR3: CATSPGFGPFRGANVLTF; DNA: TGTGCCACCAGTCCAGGCTTTGGGCCCTTTCGGGGGGCCAACGTCCTGACTTTC
size: NA; J: TRBJ1-3; D: NA; V: TRBV6-1; CDR3: CASSVTDTRGGNTIYF; DNA: TGTGCCAGCAGTGTAACGGATACCCGGGGAGGAAACACCATATATTTT
size: NA; J: TRBJ1-6; D: TRBD1; V: TRBV30; CDR3: CAWSRDRAANNSPLHF; DNA: TGTGCCTGGAGCCGGGACAGGGCCGCTAATAATTCACCCCTCCACTTT
size: NA; J: TRBJ2-1; D: NA; V: TRBV6-5; CDR3: CASSPNGISYNEQFF; DNA: TGTGCCAGCAGTCCAAACGGTATATCCTACAATGAGCAGTTCTTC
size: NA; J: TRBJ1-2; D: NA; V: TRBV6-5; CDR3: CASRPTVGYGYTF; DNA: TGTGCCAGCAGGCCGACAGTAGGCTATGGCTACACCTTC
size: NA; J: TRBJ2-5; D: TRBD1; V: TRBV20-1; CDR3: CSGNRGETQYF; DNA: TGCAGTGGGAACAGGGGTGAGACCCAGTACTTC
size: NA; J: TRBJ2-1; D: NA; V: TRBV7-8; CDR3: CASSKRGNEQFF; DNA: TGTGCCAGCAGCAAGAGGGGAAATGAGCAGTTCTTC
size: NA; J: TRBJ1-6; D: TRBD1; V: TRBV6-5; CDR3: CATGQGASPPLHF; DNA: TGTGCCACGGGACAGGGGGCTTCCCCTCCCCTCCACTTT
size: NA; J: TRBJ1-6; D: NA; V: TRBV20-1; CDR3: CSASTTDNSPLHF; DNA: TGCAGTGCTAGTACGACAGATAATTCACCCCTCCACTTT
size: NA; J: TRBJ1-1; D: NA; V: TRBV3-1/TRBV3-2; CDR3: CASSRRDIEGTEAFF; DNA: TGTGCCAGCAGCCGAAGGGACATAGAGGGCACTGAAGCTTTCTTT
size: NA; J: TRBJ2-5; D: TRBD2; V: TRBV10-3; CDR3: CAIGRTSAQETQYF; DNA: TGTGCCATCGGGAGGACTAGCGCACAAGAGACCCAGTACTTC
size: NA; J: TRBJ1-5; D: NA; V: TRBV15; CDR3: CATSRDNQPQHF; DNA: TGTGCCACCAGCAGAGACAATCAGCCCCAGCATTTT
size: NA; J: TRBJ2-6; D: NA; V: TRBV12-5; CDR3: CASGLVLGAGANVLTF; DNA: TGTGCTAGTGGTTTGGTACTGGGGGCTGGGGCCAACGTCCTGACTTTC
size: few; J: TRBJ1-2; D: NA; V: TRBV6-1; CDR3: CASSESGWDGYTF; DNA: TGTGCCAGCAGTGAATCAGGGTGGGATGGCTACACCTTC
size: NA; J: TRBJ1-1; D: TRBD1; V: TRBV9; CDR3: CASSPWGTVNTEAFF; DNA: TGTGCCAGCAGCCCATGGGGGACAGTGAACACTGAAGCTTTCTTT
size: NA; J: TRBJ1-1; D: NA; V: TRBV9; CDR3: CASSVNRDNEAFF; DNA: TGTGCCAGCAGCGTAAACCGGGACAACGAAGCTTTCTTT
size: NA; J: TRBJ2-1; D: NA; V: TRBV6-1; CDR3: CASSEVGEQFF; DNA: TGTGCCAGCAGTGAAGTAGGTGAGCAGTTCTTC
size: once; J: TRBJ1-3; D: NA; V: TRBV13; CDR3: CASSPPASGNTIYF; DNA: TGTGCCAGCAGCCCCCCAGCTTCTGGAAACACCATATATTTT
size: few; J: TRBJ2-3; D: NA; V: TRBV29-1; CDR3: CSVSTGDSLTDTQYF; DNA: TGCAGCGTTTCTACGGGGGACAGCCTCACAGATACGCAGTATTTT
size: NA; J: TRBJ2-1; D: NA; V: TRBV10-2; CDR3: CASSEGAGRGYYNEQFF; DNA: TGCGCCAGCAGTGAGGGGGCAGGGAGGGGGTACTACAATGAGCAGTTCTTC
size: few; J: TRBJ1-4; D: TRBD1; V: TRBV5-1; CDR3: CASSLSGGPNEKLFF; DNA: TGCGCCAGCAGCTTGTCAGGGGGCCCTAATGAAAAACTGTTTTTT
size: NA; J: TRBJ2-1; D: TRBD1; V: TRBV7-7; CDR3: CASSSIRDSHNEQFF; DNA: TGTGCCAGCAGCTCCATAAGGGACAGCCACAATGAGCAGTTCTTC
size: once; J: TRBJ1-2; D: NA; V: TRBV6-6; CDR3: CASIKQEVYDYGYTF; DNA: TGTGCCAGCATAAAACAGGAAGTCTACGACTATGGCTACACCTTC
size: NA; J: TRBJ1-4; D: NA; V: TRBV6-5; CDR3: CASSYSGATNEKLFF; DNA: TGTGCCAGCAGTTACTCGGGGGCTACTAATGAAAAACTGTTTTTT
size: NA; J: TRBJ1-2; D: TRBD1; V: TRBV5-1; CDR3: CASSLGPGGQYGYTF; DNA: TGCGCCAGCAGCTTGGGCCCAGGGGGTCAATACGGCTACACCTTC
size: NA; J: TRBJ1-2; D: NA; V: TRBV24-1; CDR3: CATSDVGGNYGYTF; DNA: TGTGCCACCAGTGATGTAGGGGGAAACTATGGCTACACCTTC
size: few; J: TRBJ2-5; D: NA; V: TRBV7-9; CDR3: CASSSLGGGETQYF; DNA: TGTGCCAGCAGCTCCCTCGGGGGTGGGGAGACCCAGTACTTC
size: NA; J: TRBJ1-3; D: NA; V: TRBV6-4; CDR3: CASSDPVTTSSGNTIYF; DNA: TGTGCCAGCAGTGACCCCGTGACGACAAGCTCGGGAAACACCATATATTTT
size: NA; J: TRBJ1-3; D: NA; V: TRBV10-3; CDR3: CAIRREGGSSGNTIYF; DNA: TGTGCCATCAGGAGGGAAGGAGGGAGCTCTGGAAACACCATATATTTT
size: few; J: TRBJ1-1; D: NA; V: TRBV18; CDR3: CASSPYGVAGYEAFF; DNA: TGTGCCAGCTCACCATATGGGGTCGCAGGATATGAAGCTTTCTTT
size: few; J: TRBJ1-2; D: NA; V: TRBV11-2; CDR3: CASSLVAGGREWGGYTF; DNA: TGTGCCAGCAGCTTAGTGGCTGGGGGCCGGGAGTGGGGTGGCTACACCTTC
size: NA; J: TRBJ2-1; D: TRBD1; V: TRBV4-1; CDR3: CASSPGQGYNEQFF; DNA: TGCGCCAGCAGTCCGGGACAGGGCTACAATGAGCAGTTCTTC
size: NA; J: TRBJ2-5; D: NA; V: TRBV3-1/TRBV3-2; CDR3: CASSQGRAQYF; DNA: TGTGCCAGCAGTCAGGGACGGGCCCAGTACTTC
size: few; J: TRBJ2-7; D: TRBD2; V: TRBV4-1; CDR3: CASSQDRGLAGDEQYF; DNA: TGCGCCAGCAGCCAAGATAGGGGACTAGCGGGAGACGAGCAGTACTTC
size: NA; J: TRBJ2-1; D: NA; V: TRBV18; CDR3: CASSLRDEQFF; DNA: TGTGCCAGCTCACTCAGGGATGAGCAGTTCTTC
size: NA; J: TRBJ2-2; D: NA; V: TRBV3-1/TRBV3-2; CDR3: CASVTPSGTGELFF; DNA: TGTGCCAGCGTTACTCCGAGCGGGACCGGGGAGCTGTTTTTT
size: NA; J: TRBJ2-1; D: NA; V: TRBV12-5; CDR3: CASGLGRQSEQFF; DNA: TGTGCTAGTGGTTTGGGGCGACAGAGTGAGCAGTTCTTC
size: few; J: TRBJ2-1; D: NA; V: TRBV6-4; CDR3: CASQGGVYNEQFF; DNA: TGTGCCAGCCAGGGGGGGGTCTACAATGAGCAGTTCTTC
size: NA; J: TRBJ2-5; D: NA; V: TRBV9; CDR3: CASSVGATTQETQYF; DNA: TGTGCCAGCAGCGTTGGGGCAACTACTCAAGAGACCCAGTACTTC
size: few; J: TRBJ1-2; D: TRBD1; V: TRBV5-1; CDR3: CASSSDPTGTYGYTF; DNA: TGCGCCAGCAGCTCAGATCCGACAGGGACCTATGGCTACACCTTC
size: NA; J: TRBJ1-1; D: TRBD1; V: TRBV18; CDR3: CASSPTQGTEAFF; DNA: TGTGCCAGCTCACCGACACAGGGGACTGAAGCTTTCTTT